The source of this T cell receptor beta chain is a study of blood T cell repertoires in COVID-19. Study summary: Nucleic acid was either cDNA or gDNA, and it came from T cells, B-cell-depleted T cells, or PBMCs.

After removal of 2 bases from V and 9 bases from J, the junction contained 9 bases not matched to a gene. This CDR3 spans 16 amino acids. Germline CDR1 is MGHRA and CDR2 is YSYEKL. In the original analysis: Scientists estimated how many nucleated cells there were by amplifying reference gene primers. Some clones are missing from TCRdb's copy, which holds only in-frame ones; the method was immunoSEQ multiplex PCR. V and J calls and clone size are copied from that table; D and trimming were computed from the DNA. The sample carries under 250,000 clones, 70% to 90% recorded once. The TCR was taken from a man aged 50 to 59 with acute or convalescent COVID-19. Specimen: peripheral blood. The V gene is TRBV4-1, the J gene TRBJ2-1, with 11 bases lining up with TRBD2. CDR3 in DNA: TGCGCCAGCAGCCAACCGTTAGCGGGAGGGCCGGGTGAGCAGTTCTTC. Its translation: CASSQPLAGGPGEQFF.